The present entry profiles one T cell receptor beta chain with its context. No antigen is known for it. As the CDR3 is not closed by the conserved phenylalanine or tryptophan, this likely results from a read error. The limits of the CDR3 on the DNA are not certain, so only TCRdb's listed CDR3 is given. This specimen comes from a study of T cells in Graves' hyperthyroidism and ophthalmopathy (dated by TCRdb to between 2017 and 2020). Regarding the study in general: TCR V-J signatures able to tell the groups apart were searched for in a discovery cohort of some 100 patients, of whom around 42 had Graves' ophthalmopathy and 57 had stable Graves' hyperthyroidism. An independent validation cohort of under 20 hyperthyroidism patients and some 15 patients who later progressed to ophthalmopathy tested prospective prediction of ophthalmopathy. The 100 discovery patients were randomly split 7:3 into training and test sets. Thyroid tissue and blood T-cell repertoires from six or seven Graves' hyperthyroidism patients were also compared in the study. Once sampling was done, hyperthyroidism patients were given methimazole at a starting dose of 30 mg daily, whereas ophthalmopathy patients were given high-dose intravenous methylprednisolone. The paper reports TCR Vbeta CDR3 sequencing of approximately 140 peripheral blood samples: around 45 ophthalmopathy, under 80 hyperthyroidism and 17 progressor patients.

What the study reported, not specific to this receptor: In cross-validation, a model built on a 13 V-J signature told ophthalmopathy apart from stable hyperthyroidism with 87.88% sensitivity and 81% to 82% specificity, and in testing the same model reached 80%/75%. Most expanded thyroid clonotypes (frequency above 0.001) were also found in blood, which suggests that blood repertoires may mirror thyroid immune responses. No statistical method was used to set the sample size in advance, and investigators knew the group allocation. In validation, the model predicted progression to ophthalmopathy a median of approximately 6.3 months before onset, with approximately 68% sensitivity and roughly 77% specificity.

The TCR beta CDR3 regions were amplified from RNA transcripts. The first round of RT-PCR for the TCR CDR3 was performed with the HTBI primer set and the Qiagen OneStep RT-PCR kit. Libraries were constructed in a second round of multiplex PCR, after which size selection and purification were performed. The libraries were sequenced on an Illumina HiSeq2000 using paired-end 100 bp reads. On the authors' methods: SOAPnuke was used to process the raw data, throwing out any read that contained adapters or uncalled bases, had a mean Phred below 15, or lacked an exact constant-primer or identifier match. High-quality paired reads were merged with COPE v1.2.5, and unique nucleotide sequences were defined as clonotypes. Clonotypes were aligned to IMGT TRBV, TRBD and TRBJ reference segments using MiTCR v1.1. The analysis was restricted to V-J combinations with a frequency above 0.0001, which together covered 99.2% of the repertoires. The TCS score was defined as F50 (clonal expansion) divided by E x V (chaos), with BLOSUM62-based TCRdist calculated between CDR3 peptides within each V-J. Welch's t-statistics and random forest reduced 500 to 650 V-J features to about 12, which were used in a naive Bayes classifier (R e1071). The similarity between thyroid and blood repertoires was quantified using the Morisita-Horn index. TCRdb trimmed the raw reads at Q25, called clones with MiXCR and kept productive beta chains. Each record represents a unique CDR3 protein, reported with the most common genes and DNA among its rows. Clone size and V and J calls follow TCRdb, not the original study. The sample profile shows a few hundred thousand distinct CDR3 sequences; 46% of them were found once. The ten most abundant clones make up around 19% of the sample.

Patients with uncontrolled infections, other autoimmune diseases, pregnancy or lactation were excluded. Diagnoses were established on the basis of clinical symptoms, serum thyroxine and TRAb, thyroid ultrasound, and orbital computed tomography. Trizol reagent was used to extract total RNA, and RNA quality was then checked on an Agilent 2100 Bioanalyzer. The sequence was collected from an adult woman with Graves' disease, either hyperthyroidism or ophthalmopathy (not recorded which). Sequencing used peripheral blood or thyroid tissue (not recorded which).

CDR3 protein: CASSERGS. The V gene is TRBV6-1 and the J gene is TRBJ2-1. Termini included, the CDR3 measures 8 amino acids. The germline V gene provides CDR1 MNHNS and CDR2 SASEGT.